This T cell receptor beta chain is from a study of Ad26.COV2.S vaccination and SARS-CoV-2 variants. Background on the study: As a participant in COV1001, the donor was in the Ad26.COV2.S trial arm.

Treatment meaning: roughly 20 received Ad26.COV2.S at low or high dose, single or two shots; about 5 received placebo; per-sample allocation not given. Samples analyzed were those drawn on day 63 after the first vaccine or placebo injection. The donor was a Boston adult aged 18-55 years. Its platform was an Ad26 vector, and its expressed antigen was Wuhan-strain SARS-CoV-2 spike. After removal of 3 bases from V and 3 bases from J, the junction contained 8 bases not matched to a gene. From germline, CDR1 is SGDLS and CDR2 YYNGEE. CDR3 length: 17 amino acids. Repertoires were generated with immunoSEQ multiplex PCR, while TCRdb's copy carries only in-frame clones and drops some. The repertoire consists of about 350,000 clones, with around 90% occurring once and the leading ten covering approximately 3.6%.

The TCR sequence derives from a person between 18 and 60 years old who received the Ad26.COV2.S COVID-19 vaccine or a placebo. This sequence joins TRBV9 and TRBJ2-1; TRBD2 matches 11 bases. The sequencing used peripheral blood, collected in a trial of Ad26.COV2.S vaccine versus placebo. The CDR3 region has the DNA TGTGCCAGCAGCGGCCTAGCGGGGGGAACAGGCTACAATGAGCAGTTCTTC. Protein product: CASSGLAGGTGYNEQFF.